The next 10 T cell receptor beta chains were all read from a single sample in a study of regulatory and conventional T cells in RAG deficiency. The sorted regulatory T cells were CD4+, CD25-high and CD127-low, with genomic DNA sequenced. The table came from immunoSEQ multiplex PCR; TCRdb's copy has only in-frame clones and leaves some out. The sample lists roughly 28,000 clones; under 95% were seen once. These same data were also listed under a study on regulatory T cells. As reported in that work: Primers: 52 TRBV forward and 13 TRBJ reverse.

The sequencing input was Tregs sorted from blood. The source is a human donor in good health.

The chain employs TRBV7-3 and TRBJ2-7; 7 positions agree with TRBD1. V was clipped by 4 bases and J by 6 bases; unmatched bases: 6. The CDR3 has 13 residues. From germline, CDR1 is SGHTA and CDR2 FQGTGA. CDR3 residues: CASSSRQGFEQYF. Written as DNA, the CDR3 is TGTGCCAGCAGCTCCCGACAGGGTTTCGAGCAGTACTTC.

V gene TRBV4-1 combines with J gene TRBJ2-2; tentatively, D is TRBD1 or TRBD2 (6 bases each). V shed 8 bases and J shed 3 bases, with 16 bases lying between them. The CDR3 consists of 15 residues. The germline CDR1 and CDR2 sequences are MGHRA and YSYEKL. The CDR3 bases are TGCGCCAGCTGGGGGCGGGCGGGACACACCGGGGAGCTGTTTTTT. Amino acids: CASWGRAGHTGELFF.

As DNA, the CDR3 is TGTGCCAGTAGCCGAGTAACGGGGGGGAAGGACAATGAGCAGTTCTTC. This codes for CASSRVTGGKDNEQFF. The chain recombines TRBV19 with TRBJ2-1; TRBD2 agrees at 8 bases. There are 16 residues in the CDR3. J lost 5 bases, V lost 6 bases, and 12 bases had no gene match. Germline-derived CDR1 and CDR2 are LNHDA and SQIVND (reference sequence).

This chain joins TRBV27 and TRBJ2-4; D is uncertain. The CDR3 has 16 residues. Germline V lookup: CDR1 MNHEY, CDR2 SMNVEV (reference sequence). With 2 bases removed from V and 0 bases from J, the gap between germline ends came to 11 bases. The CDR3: CASSLGPKLAKNIQYF. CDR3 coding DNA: TGTGCCAGCAGTTTAGGACCGAAACTAGCCAAAAACATTCAGTACTTC.

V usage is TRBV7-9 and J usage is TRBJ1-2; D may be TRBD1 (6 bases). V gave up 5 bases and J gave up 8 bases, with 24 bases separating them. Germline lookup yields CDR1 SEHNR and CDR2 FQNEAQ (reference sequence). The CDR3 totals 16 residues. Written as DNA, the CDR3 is TGTGCCAGCAGCAGCGAATTCACAGGGCCTCTTTGGGGCTACACCTTC. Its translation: CASSSEFTGPLWGYTF.

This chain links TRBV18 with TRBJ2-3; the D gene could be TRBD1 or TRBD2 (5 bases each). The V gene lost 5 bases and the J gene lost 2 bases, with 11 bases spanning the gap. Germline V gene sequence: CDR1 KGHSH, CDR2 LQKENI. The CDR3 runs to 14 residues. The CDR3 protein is CASSSGPNTDTQYF. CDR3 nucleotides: TGTGCCAGCTCATCGGGACCCAACACAGATACGCAGTATTTT.

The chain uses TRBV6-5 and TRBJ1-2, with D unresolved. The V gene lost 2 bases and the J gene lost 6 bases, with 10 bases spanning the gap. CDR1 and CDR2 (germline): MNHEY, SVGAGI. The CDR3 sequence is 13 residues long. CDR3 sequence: CASSYGRRDGYTF. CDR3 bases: TGTGCCAGCAGTTACGGTAGACGGGATGGCTACACCTTC.

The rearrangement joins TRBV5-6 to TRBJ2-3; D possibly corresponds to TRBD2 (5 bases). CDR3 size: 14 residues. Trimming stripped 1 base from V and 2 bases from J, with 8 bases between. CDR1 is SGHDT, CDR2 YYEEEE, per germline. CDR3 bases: TGTGCCAGCAGCTTGACTAGACTCACAGATACGCAGTATTTT. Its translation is CASSLTRLTDTQYF.

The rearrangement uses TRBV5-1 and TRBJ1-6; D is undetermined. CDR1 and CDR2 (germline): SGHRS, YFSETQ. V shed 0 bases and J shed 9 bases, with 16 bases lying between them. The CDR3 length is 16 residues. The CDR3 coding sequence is TGCGCCAGCAGCTTGGGTGGTGGGGATGGTGGTTCACCCCTCCACTTT. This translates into CASSLGGGDGGSPLHF.

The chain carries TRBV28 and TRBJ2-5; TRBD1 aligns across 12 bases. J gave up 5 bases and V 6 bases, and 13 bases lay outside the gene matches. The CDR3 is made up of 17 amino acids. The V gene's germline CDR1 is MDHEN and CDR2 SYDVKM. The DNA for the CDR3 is TGTGCCAGCAGCGGGGGACAGGGGGCGGTAAGGTCGGAGACCCAGTACTTC. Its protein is CASSGGQGAVRSETQYF.